This T cell receptor beta chain was observed in a study of T-cell reconstitution after alpha-beta-depleted transplantation in children (TCRdb year 2016). Regarding the research as a whole: Using TCR repertoire profiling, the study followed T-cell immune reconstitution in a quantitative way in children after TCRalphabeta/CD19-depleted allogeneic hematopoietic cell transplantation.

The sample's time point label, decoded: day 60 (about 2 months) after transplantation. The treatment or condition label of this sample denotes: allogeneic hematopoietic cell transplantation with graft depleted of TCRalphabeta T cells and CD19 B cells. Transplant recipients were children who received TCRalphabeta/CD19-depleted allogeneic hematopoietic cell grafts. This clonotype appeared many times. No cognate antigen has been identified for it. Base qualities are not at hand, and no much larger clone is one base apart. Paper-wide results and their limitations: Over subsequent months, a decline in hyperexpanded clone frequencies was noted, and after one year, T-cell counts and TCRbeta diversity were mostly ascribed to newly produced T cells. Apparently early alphabetaT-cell count recovery about two months after transplant reportedly relied on only several hundred rapidly expanded clones derived from non-depleted graft cells. The high TCRbeta diversity at day 60 in some patients was ascribed to recipient T cells and intrathymic progenitors that had survived conditioning.

V is trimmed back by 3 bases and J by 4 bases, and the junction contains 14 bases that no gene match accounts for. Reading from cysteine to phenylalanine, the CDR3 counts 18 amino acids. CDR3 DNA only is kept here, 54 bases in frame from base 1. Sequences MDHEN (CDR1) and SYDVKM (CDR2) are obtained from the germline V gene. The library came from PCR. Sequencing was performed on an Illumina HiSeq 2500. To normalize quantification of the TCRbeta repertoire, the TCR libraries were built with molecular barcoding that relied on unique molecular identifiers. TCRdb applied fastp at Q25 and MiXCR to the public reads, then kept only in-frame beta chains. Every CDR3 protein is listed once, alongside the most common genes and DNA of its rows. The sample has 85,000 to 120,000 distinct CDR3 sequences on record, approximately 6% of them singletons. The ten largest account for roughly 5.5% of the sample.

Sequenced material: PBMCs, mostly from graft donor cells, taken 60 days after TCRalphabeta/CD19-depleted stem cell transplant. This TCR was sampled from a female patient aged 2 to 10 who had a stem cell transplant for Fanconi anemia, so the T cells may come from the graft donor. This sequence uses TRBV28 and TRBJ2-3; TRBD2 agrees with 9 junctional bases. The CDR3 loop reads CASSFQAGGVGGADTQYF. The DNA sequence reads TGTGCCAGCAGTTTTCAGGCGGGAGGGGTAGGGGGTGCAGATACGCAGTATTTT.